This TCR beta chain was documented in a study of monozygotic twins with inflammatory bowel disease. Germline V lookup: CDR1 SGHVS, CDR2 FQNEAQ. The CDR3 loop spans 15 amino acids. Remarks on this clonotype: What it binds is unknown.

TCRdb re-analyzed the 5' RACE reads; it lists each CDR3 protein once, without DNA. This sample's table has approximately 400,000 distinct CDR3 sequences. Points from the study as a whole: Repertoire similarity was not found to differ between concordant and discordant twins, possibly from limited power.

This TCR derives from a human donor with ulcerative colitis or Crohn's disease, or a healthy co-twin of an affected twin (not recorded which). The V call is TRBV7-8, the J call TRBJ2-5. Input material: blood. CDR3: CASSLAQYSQETQYF.